Listed here are 8 T cell receptor beta chains from one sample, sequenced in a study of blood T cell repertoires in COVID-19. Assay used: immunoSEQ multiplex PCR; TCRdb lists only in-frame clones, some missing. There are tens of thousands of clones in the sample; approximately 85% occur only once, and around 8% lies in the top ten. Sequencing input: peripheral blood. The receptors here all came from a man between 60 and 75 years old with COVID-19, enrolled during active disease.

The chain couples TRBV28 to TRBJ1-5, with 12 positions matching TRBD1. Germline V gene lookup returns CDR1 MDHEN and CDR2 SYDVKM. There are 16 residues in the CDR3. The ends lost 3 bases at V and 11 bases at J; junction bases unmatched: 11. This chain's CDR3 is CASSLAGDRGLGAQHF. CDR3 DNA: TGTGCCAGCAGTTTGGCGGGGGACAGGGGGCTAGGGGCCCAGCATTTT.

J is TRBJ2-3 and V is TRBV13; 10 nucleotides line up with TRBD1. Germline CDR1 reads PRHDT; CDR2 reads FYEKMQ (reference sequence). This CDR3 region has 17 residues. The ends lost 6 bases at V and 3 bases at J; junction bases unmatched: 12. CDR3 protein: CASSSNPTGGNTDTQYF. CDR3 bases: TGTGCCAGCAGTTCCAACCCGACAGGGGGCAATACAGATACGCAGTATTTT.

The chain has TRBV27 and TRBJ1-5; TRBD1 aligns across 11 bases. The CDR3 extends over 15 amino acids. CDR1 and CDR2 (germline): MNHEY, SMNVEV (reference sequence). V lost 5 bases and J lost 9; bases outside the gene matches: 9. CDR3 region: CASSPTGTGGWPQHF. The DNA of the CDR3 is TGTGCCAGCAGTCCCACCGGGACAGGGGGATGGCCCCAGCATTTT.

The chain is built from TRBV7-2 and TRBJ1-2; 9 bases are a match to TRBD1. The germline V gene has CDR1 SGHTA and CDR2 FQGNSA. This CDR3 spans 14 amino acids. V was pared by 1 base and J by 4 bases, with 1 base of the junction left unmatched. The CDR3 DNA reads TGTGCCAGCAGCTTAGGGGACAGGGTCTATGGCTACACCTTC. It yields the protein CASSLGDRVYGYTF.

The genes are TRBV14 and TRBJ1-6; D is perhaps TRBD1 (5 bases). V lost 1 base, J lost 14 bases, and 15 bases lay in between. The CDR3 length is 14 residues. Germline-derived CDR1 and CDR2 are SGHDN and FVKESK. CDR3 protein: CASSQVAWGETLHF. As DNA, the CDR3 is TGTGCCAGCAGCCAAGTTGCGTGGGGCGAGACCCTCCACTTT. The entire variable domain, with the rest obtained from reference TRBV14 and TRBJ1-6, is as follows: EAGVTQFPSHSVIEKGQTVTLRCDPISGHDNLYWYRRVMGKEIKFLLHFVKESKQDESGMPNNRFLAERTGGTYSTLKVQPAELEDSGVYFCASSQVAWGETLHFGNGTRLTVT.

The chain couples TRBV5-6 to TRBJ2-5, with D maybe TRBD1 (5 bases). CDR1 is SGHDT, CDR2 YYEEEE, per germline. V dropped 4 bases and J dropped 0 bases, with 10 bases sitting between them. The CDR3 is 14 amino acids. The CDR3 DNA follows: TGTGCCAGCAGCCCAGACAGAAACCAAGAGACCCAGTACTTC. Translating it yields CASSPDRNQETQYF.

The chain recombines TRBV28 with TRBJ1-4, with 8 positions matching TRBD1. The CDR3 runs to 13 residues. V was pared by 2 bases and J by 8 bases, with 1 base of the junction left unmatched. Germline values: CDR1 MDHEN, CDR2 SYDVKM. CDR3 in amino acids: CASSLGDREKLFF. CDR3 DNA sequence: TGTGCCAGCAGTTTAGGGGACAGGGAAAAACTGTTTTTT.

The rearrangement links TRBV7-2 to TRBJ2-5, with 8 bases fitting TRBD1. After removal of 7 bases from V and 4 bases from J, the junction contained 8 bases not matched to a gene. Per the germline V gene, CDR1 is SGHTA and CDR2 is FQGNSA. The CDR3 loop spans 14 amino acids. CDR3 DNA: TGTGCCAGCACCCCAGGGGGCGGGATAGAGACCCAGTACTTC. Its translation: CASTPGGGIETQYF.